This TCR beta chain is from a study of OX40 agonist ivuxolimab in advanced cancers. Background on the whole study: Ivuxolimab, which targeted the costimulatory receptor OX40 (CD134), was an agonistic, fully human IgG2 monoclonal antibody. Partial responses were achieved by three dose-escalation patients, of whom one had hepatocellular carcinoma and two had cutaneous melanoma. Patients were allowed to have had prior anti-PD-1, anti-PD-L1 or anti-CTLA-4 therapy, and 30% to 40% of the dose-escalation patients had previously received checkpoint inhibitors. Intravenous ivuxolimab was administered to patients every 2 weeks at six dose levels: 0.01, 0.1, 0.3, 1.5, 3 and 10 mg/kg. The dose-escalation cohort was 82.7% male with a mean age of roughly 60 years, ranging from roughly 20 to 85. The monotherapy dose-escalation portion (N ≈ 52 patients) of the phase I ivuxolimab trial is reported in the paper. Of the roughly 52 dose-escalation patients, hepatocellular carcinoma was present in 19, melanoma in roughly 15, renal cell carcinoma in 9 and head and neck cancer in 9. Peripheral TCRbeta sequencing aimed to test whether ivuxolimab altered TCR sequence diversity and caused clonal T-cell expansion.

Patients with autoimmune disease history or receiving systemic immunosuppression were excluded from the trial. Peripheral blood for TCR sequencing was drawn from every dose cohort at baseline, at cycle 4 day 1 and at cycle 7 day 1. The samples were taken from a phase I, first-in-human, multicenter, open-label dose-escalation trial of ivuxolimab. Adults with locally advanced or metastatic head and neck squamous cell, hepatocellular, melanoma or renal cell carcinoma were enrolled in the trial. Before TCR sequencing, CD4+ T cells and CD8+ T cells from peripheral blood were sorted into separate populations. V is cut by 11 bases and J by 3 bases, and the space between the germline ends is 15 bases. The CDR3 spans 13 residues, from the cysteine through the phenylalanine. Just CDR3 DNA is preserved here, 39 bases in frame from base 1. CDR1 and CDR2 are drawn from the germline V gene: SGHTA, FQGTGA. Results and caveats for the whole study, not just this receptor: The antigen specificity of the peripheral T cells that underwent clonal expansion was not determined. Low levels of normalized T-cell clonal expansion were also seen in some patients who did not respond. In partial responders in the 0.1-3.0 mg/kg groups, normalized peripheral clonal expansion was found to be among the lowest, especially among CD8+ T cells. At doses of 0.1 to 3.0 mg/kg, clonal expansion of both CD4+ and CD8+ blood T cells was observed from baseline to week 6. After ivuxolimab, CD8+ T cells had more expanded clones than CD4+ T cells on average.

For this clone: This clone's antigen is unknown. No much larger clone is present one base from it, and per-base qualities are unavailable.

For sequencing of the TCRbeta CDR3 region, genomic DNA was extracted from the sorted cells. The immunoSEQ Assay was used for sequencing of TCRbeta CDR3 regions. This immuneACCESS table, as held by TCRdb, lists in-frame sequences with V and J called but not all clones. Of the missing ones, under half trace to an unresolved V gene in checked studies; the others have no known cause. The sample has around 72,000 clones on record, 86% of them singletons. Together, the top ten hold roughly 7.8% of the sample. The TCR comes from an adult with an advanced solid tumor such as melanoma, head and neck, liver or kidney cancer. The V gene is TRBV7-3 and the J gene is TRBJ2-3; the D call is tentative, TRBD1 or TRBD2, as each matches 5 bases. Sequences were derived from CD4+ or CD8+ T cells sorted from blood, sampled in a trial of the OX40 agonist ivuxolimab. The CDR3 reads as follows: CAGRGRYTDTQYF. The base sequence is TGTGCCGGTCGGGGCCGGTATACAGATACGCAGTATTTT. The CDR3 plus the reference TRBV7-3 and TRBJ2-3 genes for the other parts give the full variable domain: GAGVSQTPSNKVTEKGKYVELRCDPISGHTALYWYRQSLGQGPEFLIYFQGTGAADDSGLPNDRFFAVRPEGSVSTLKIQRTERGDSAVYLCAGRGRYTDTQYFGPGTRLTVL.